This passage covers 15 T cell receptor beta chains from one sample sequenced in a study of cytomegalovirus exposure and HLA in healthy donors. It was with 60 Vbeta and 13 Jbeta primers that the PCR ran. The data were produced by immunoSEQ multiplex PCR, yet TCRdb's version contains in-frame clones alone and is incomplete. The sample yields approximately 270,000 clones, 75% to 90% seen once. Sample: PBMCs. The receptors come from a girl aged 2 to 9 in good health and CMV-seronegative.

The rearrangement joins TRBV18 to TRBJ1-6, with D uncertain. CDR1 and CDR2 (germline): KGHSH, LQKENI. V lost 4 bases and J lost 8, with 18 bases in between. This CDR3 has 16 residues. Here the CDR3 DNA reads TGTGCCAGCTCACTAAGGATCCGGGAGGAGGATTCACCCCTCCACTTT. Protein: CASSLRIREEDSPLHF. Using reference TRBV18 and TRBJ1-6 for the parts outside the CDR3, the full variable domain is NAGVMQNPRHLVRRRGQEARLRCSPMKGHSHVYWYRQLPEEGLKFMVYLQKENIIDESGMPKERFSAEFPKEGPSILRIQQVVRGDSAAYFCASSLRIREEDSPLHFGNGTRLTVT.

The table lists this clone with a count of one. As the CDR3 is not closed by the conserved phenylalanine or tryptophan, this likely results from a read error. The DNA of the CDR3 is TGTGCCAGCATCAGGATTGGTAAAAACACTGAAGCTTTCTCT. Encoded protein: CASIRIGKNTEAFS. This chain connects TRBV5-8 to TRBJ1-1; D unresolved. CDR1 and CDR2 from the germline V gene are SGHTS and YDEGEE. The CDR3 consists of 14 residues. V was shortened by 6 bases and J by 2 bases, with 14 bases between the two germline ends.

This clone was counted a single time. The gene calls are TRBV29-1 and TRBJ2-3, with D tentatively TRBD2 (6 bases). The CDR3 length is 13 residues. Germline loops: CDR1 SQVTM, CDR2 ANQGSEA. Trimming removed 7 bases at V and 2 bases at J, with 13 bases between. CDR3 sequence (DNA): TGCAGCGCTGTGGGGGGACTCACAGATACGCAGTATTTT. This sequence encodes CSAVGGLTDTQYF.

This clone was recorded a few times. This sequence joins TRBV6-5 and TRBJ1-5, with TRBD1 identical over 8 bases. CDR3 length: 15 amino acids. V trimming: 5 bases; J trimming: 4 bases; junction bases outside the gene matches: 7. Germline CDR1 MNHEY, CDR2 SVGAGI. CDR3 region: CASSNYQGANQPQHF. CDR3 nucleotides: TGTGCCAGCAGTAATTATCAGGGGGCGAATCAGCCCCAGCATTTT.

The chain employs TRBV7-9 and TRBJ2-3; 9 bases align to TRBD1. V dropped 5 bases and J dropped 0; count of bases not matched to a gene: 6. CDR3 length: 16 amino acids. Germline CDR1 is SEHNR and CDR2 is FQNEAQ (reference sequence). The CDR3 nucleotides read TGTGCCAGCAGCCGAGGGGGACAGGGAAGCACAGATACGCAGTATTTT. Translation: CASSRGGQGSTDTQYF.

CDR3 amino acids: CATFQGERSYEQYF. For the CDR3, the DNA is TGTGCCACCTTTCAGGGGGAGCGGTCCTACGAGCAGTACTTC. The chain links TRBV28 to TRBJ2-7; 7 bases align to TRBD1. The ends lost 10 bases at V and 1 base at J; junction bases unmatched: 10. Per germline, CDR1 MDHEN and CDR2 SYDVKM. The CDR3 is 14 residues long.

The chain uses TRBV2 and TRBJ2-7; possibly TRBD2 for D (7 bases). Trimming took off 7 bases at V and 2 bases at J, with 21 bases between the two ends. The CDR3 runs 16 residues. CDR1 and CDR2 from the germline V gene are SNHLY and FYNNEI. The CDR3 DNA is TGTGCCAGCAAGGGTGAAACGGGGGGCTCGGCCTACGAGCAGTACTTC. This translates into CASKGETGGSAYEQYF.

The rearrangement uses TRBV28 and TRBJ2-3; possibly TRBD1 for D (6 bases). The length of the CDR3 is 16 residues. The germline V and J ends were trimmed by 3 bases and 1 base, with 14 bases remaining between them. CDR1 MDHEN and CDR2 SYDVKM come from the germline V gene. The CDR3 bases are TGTGCCAGCAGTTTCGCGAGGGCAGGGGGCACAGATACGCAGTATTTT. This sequence encodes CASSFARAGGTDTQYF.

The CDR3 is CASSLAGTGTNYGYTF. As DNA, the CDR3 is TGTGCCAGCAGCTTGGCCGGGACAGGCACAAACTATGGCTACACCTTC. The chain is built from TRBV5-8 and TRBJ1-2; TRBD1 aligns across 8 bases. The CDR3 runs 16 residues. V trimming: 0 bases; J trimming: 2 bases; junction bases outside the gene matches: 6. From germline, CDR1 is SGHTS and CDR2 YDEGEE.

The gene calls are TRBV28 and TRBJ1-5; D is unclear. This CDR3 comprises 16 residues. Trimming left V 1 base short and J 3 bases short, with 13 bases between. Germline-derived CDR1 and CDR2 are MDHEN and SYDVKM. CDR3 DNA: TGTGCCAGCAGTTTATTTCGAGGGCCAGTCAATCAGCCCCAGCATTTT. This translates into CASSLFRGPVNQPQHF.

This clone has a handful of counts. The chain combines TRBV15 with TRBJ2-5; D might be TRBD1 (6 bases). This CDR3 is 16 amino acids long. Germline lookup yields CDR1 LNHNV and CDR2 YYDKDF (reference sequence). V dropped 0 bases and J dropped 2 bases, with 13 bases sitting between them. CDR3 sequence (DNA): TGTGCCACCAGCAGAGACGATCGTGGACAGCAAGAGACCCAGTACTTC. Residues: CATSRDDRGQQETQYF.

The CDR3 region is CASSPPRTGQEETQYF. CDR3 sequence (DNA): TGTGCCAGCTCACCACCGCGGACAGGTCAGGAAGAGACCCAGTACTTC. The chain is built from TRBV18 and TRBJ2-5; 7 positions agree with TRBD1. CDR3 length equals 16 residues. V shed 0 bases and J 3 bases; nucleotides not matched to a gene: 7. The germline gives CDR1 KGHSH, CDR2 LQKENI.

The chain combines TRBV18 with TRBJ1-1; the D gene is possibly TRBD1 (6 bases). CDR3 length: 15 residues. Trimming shortened V by 3 bases and J by 0 bases, and 11 bases separated the two germline ends. Germline CDR1 reads KGHSH; CDR2 reads LQKENI. Here the CDR3 reads CASSPDSRMNTEAFF. The CDR3 bases are TGTGCCAGCTCACCGGACAGCCGCATGAACACTGAAGCTTTCTTT.

The chain recombines TRBV10-3 with TRBJ2-7; 7 nucleotides align to TRBD2. CDR3 length: 17 amino acids. J was trimmed by 4 bases and V by 0 bases; bases with no gene match: 12. Germline lookup yields CDR1 ENHRY and CDR2 SYGVKD. In nucleotides, the CDR3 is TGTGCCATCAGTGAGTCGGCACCGGGACTAAATGAATACGAGCAGTACTTC. Amino acids: CAISESAPGLNEYEQYF.

The chain links TRBV2 to TRBJ2-7; the D gene is possibly TRBD1 (5 bases). This CDR3 spans 16 amino acids. The ends were cut back, 2 bases at V and 3 bases at J, with 17 bases in the middle. CDR1 and CDR2 (germline): SNHLY, FYNNEI. CDR3 protein: CASSEWVAGWLYEQYF. The CDR3 nucleotides read TGTGCCAGCAGTGAATGGGTGGCAGGGTGGCTCTACGAGCAGTACTTC.